These T cell receptor beta chains were read from a single sample in a study of T-cell reconstitution after alpha-beta-depleted transplantation in children. TCRdb re-derived calls from the PCR reads in MiXCR, one entry per CDR3 protein. This repertoire shows approximately 250,000 distinct CDR3 sequences, 9.7% found once; its top ten account for about 5.4%. The specimen comprised PBMCs from the stem cell graft donor, sampled from the stem cell graft. Receptors originate from a human donor who donated a stem cell graft to a child with SCID. Each CDR3 is given with its conserved first and last residue. Each record gives: V gene, clone size, J gene, D gene, CDR3 protein, CDR3 DNA. A D gene is named only where the DNA matches it firmly. Clone size is stated in some rows and not others, as once, few, many or a class when expanded.

TRBV12-3/TRBV12-4	many	TRBJ1-2	.	CASSPGLHANYGYTF	TGTGCCAGCAGTCCGGGACTTCATGCTAACTATGGCTACACCTTC
TRBV4-3	many	TRBJ1-1	TRBD1	CASSQTTGGLGAFF	TGCGCCAGCAGCCAAACGACAGGGGGCCTCGGAGCTTTCTTT
TRBV4-1	.	TRBJ1-2	TRBD1	CASSTLDGTGSGYTF	TGCGCCAGCAGCACGCTGGATGGGACAGGTAGTGGCTACACCTTC
TRBV7-2	many	TRBJ1-2	TRBD1	CASSLWDSNYGYTF	TGTGCCAGCAGCCTCTGGGACAGCAACTATGGCTACACCTTC
TRBV10-3	.	TRBJ2-3	.	CATQAPSADTQYF	TGTGCCACACAAGCCCCTAGCGCAGATACGCAGTATTTT
TRBV20-1	many	TRBJ1-1	.	CSARGGSRQEAFF	TGCAGTGCTAGAGGGGGTTCGAGGCAAGAAGCTTTCTTT
TRBV24-1	many	TRBJ2-3	.	CATRGSSTDTQYF	TGTGCCACCAGAGGCAGCAGCACAGATACGCAGTATTTT
TRBV5-1	many	TRBJ2-5	.	CASVAVAQETQYF	TGCGCCAGCGTGGCGGTGGCTCAAGAGACCCAGTACTTC
TRBV7-2	many	TRBJ2-5	.	CASSPSGGGSETQYF	TGTGCCAGCAGCCCGAGTGGGGGCGGTTCGGAGACCCAGTACTTC
TRBV12-3/TRBV12-4	.	TRBJ1-1	TRBD1	CASGQGIHTEAFF	TGTGCCAGCGGACAGGGGATTCACACTGAAGCTTTCTTT
TRBV5-1	many	TRBJ2-5	.	CASSNRQVRQETQYF	TGCGCCAGCAGCAACCGACAGGTCCGCCAAGAGACCCAGTACTTC
TRBV6-1	many	TRBJ2-2	TRBD1	CASSLGQGASTGELFF	TGTGCCAGCAGTCTAGGACAGGGGGCCAGCACCGGGGAGCTGTTTTTT
TRBV7-3	.	TRBJ2-1	TRBD2	CASSPQSGGASLLGNEQFF	TGTGCCAGCAGCCCCCAGAGCGGGGGGGCCTCTTTATTGGGCAATGAGCAGTTCTTC
TRBV20-1	.	TRBJ1-1	TRBD1	CSARSPRDSYTEAFF	TGCAGTGCTAGATCCCCCCGGGACAGCTACACTGAAGCTTTCTTT